These 22 T cell receptor beta chains came from one sample sequenced in a study of cytomegalovirus exposure and HLA in healthy donors. Amplification used 60 Vbeta primers and 13 Jbeta primers. Here immunoSEQ multiplex PCR was the method, and the copy in TCRdb shows in-frame clones only, minus some. The sample records under 200,000 clones, less than 85% being singletons. Sequenced: PBMCs. The receptors come from a male donor in good health and CMV-seronegative.

The rearrangement uses TRBV6-1 and TRBJ1-5; D gene unclear. V shed 3 bases and J shed 4 bases, with 7 bases lying between them. Germline lookup yields CDR1 MNHNS and CDR2 SASEGT. The CDR3 totals 13 residues. CDR3 protein: CASSDRGNQPQHF. The CDR3, as DNA: TGTGCCAGCAGTGATCGGGGAAATCAGCCCCAGCATTTT.

V usage is TRBV19 and J usage is TRBJ2-5; tentative D call: TRBD1 (6 bases). The CDR3 covers 15 residues. Germline V gene lookup returns CDR1 LNHDA and CDR2 SQIVND (reference sequence). Deletions cut 6 bases from V and 5 bases from J, with 19 bases between. DNA for the CDR3: TGTGCCAGTAGAATGTTCTCCAGGGGCGACGAGACCCAGTACTTC. It is translated as CASRMFSRGDETQYF.

The chain couples TRBV9 to TRBJ2-3; tentatively, D is TRBD2 (5 bases). CDR3 length equals 15 residues. The germline V gene has CDR1 SGDLS and CDR2 YYNGEE. V lost 0 bases, J lost 0 bases, and 8 bases lay in between. The CDR3 DNA reads as TGTGCCAGCAGCGTAGACAGCGGCAGCACAGATACGCAGTATTTT. Translating it yields CASSVDSGSTDTQYF.

This clone was observed a single time. The V gene is TRBV25-1, the J gene TRBJ1-2; D is uncertain. The CDR3 totals 18 residues. Germline V gene lookup returns CDR1 MGHDK and CDR2 SYGVNS. The V end lost 6 bases, the J end lost 9 bases, and 32 bases lay between the germline ends. The CDR3 sequence is CASRWKTAVWLEFARYTF. In DNA form, the CDR3 reads TGTGCCAGCAGATGGAAGACCGCGGTGTGGCTGGAGTTCGCGCGCTACACCTTC.

This chain links TRBV27 with TRBJ1-2, with 11 bases aligning to TRBD1. The CDR3 consists of 17 residues. The germline gives CDR1 MNHEY, CDR2 SMNVEV (reference sequence). J gave up 4 bases and V 6 bases, and 13 bases lay outside the gene matches. CDR3 sequence (DNA): TGTGCCAGCAGAAGAGCCGGGACAGGGGGTGCGGTCTATGGCTACACCTTC. Its translation is CASRRAGTGGAVYGYTF.

The chain links TRBV5-8 to TRBJ1-5, with 7 positions matching TRBD1. The J segment lost 4 bases and the V segment lost 3 bases, leaving 7 bases of the junction unmatched. This CDR3 is 15 amino acids long. Looked up from germline, CDR1 is SGHTS and CDR2 is YDEGEE. Written as DNA, the CDR3 is TGTGCCAGCAGCTCTCAGGGGGATGTGAATCAGCCCCAGCATTTT. Its protein product is CASSSQGDVNQPQHF. The variable domain in full, with the rest retrieved from reference TRBV5-8 and TRBJ1-5, is EAGVTQSPTHLIKTRGQQATLRCSPISGHTSVYWYQQALGLGLQFLLWYDEGEERNRGNFPPRFSGRQFPNYSSELNVNALELEDSALYLCASSSQGDVNQPQHFGDGTRLSIL.

Regarding this clone: An end of the junction differs from the germline gene, which may be a read error. The CDR3: CTSSFRTGTNYEQYF. The CDR3 DNA reads as TGTACCAGCAGCTTTAGGACCGGGACAAACTACGAGCAGTACTTC. The gene calls are TRBV7-9 and TRBJ2-7; TRBD1 might be the D (6 bases). The CDR3 is 15 amino acids. CDR1 SEHNR and CDR2 FQNEAQ come from the germline V gene (reference sequence).

The V call is TRBV29-1, the J call TRBJ1-3, with no clear D. The CDR3 sequence is 13 residues long. Looked up from germline, CDR1 is SQVTM and CDR2 is ANQGSEA. The germline V and J ends were trimmed by 2 bases and 0 bases, with 5 bases remaining between them. The chain's CDR3 is CSVEISSGNTIYF. The DNA of the CDR3 is TGCAGCGTTGAAATTAGCTCTGGAAACACCATATATTTT. Based on the CDR3 plus reference TRBV29-1 and TRBJ1-3, the full variable domain is SAVISQKPSRDICQRGTSLTIQCQVDSQVTMMFWYRQQPGQSLTLIATANQGSEATYESGFVIDKFPISRPNLTFSTLTVSNMSPEDSSIYLCSVEISSGNTIYFGEGSWLTVV.

The chain carries TRBV9 and TRBJ2-5; possibly TRBD1 for D (5 bases). The CDR3 sequence is 15 residues long. Germline CDR1 is SGDLS and CDR2 is YYNGEE. V was shortened by 0 bases and J by 4 bases, with 13 bases between the two germline ends. The CDR3 spells CASSVGGQRGETQYF. CDR3 DNA: TGTGCCAGCAGCGTAGGAGGTCAAAGGGGAGAGACCCAGTACTTC.

The V gene is TRBV27, the J gene TRBJ2-7; TRBD2 agrees at 13 bases. The CDR3 extends over 15 amino acids. The J segment lost 3 bases and the V segment lost 5 bases, leaving 4 bases of the junction unmatched. CDR1 is MNHEY and CDR2 is SMNVEV in the germline V gene (reference sequence). The CDR3 region is CASSLRLAGGYEQYF. The CDR3 region has the DNA TGTGCCAGCAGTCTGAGACTAGCGGGAGGCTACGAGCAGTACTTC.

This clone has only a few counts. The chain uses TRBV19 and TRBJ2-2; 13 nucleotides line up with TRBD2. Trimming at V came to 5 bases and at J to 1 base, leaving 4 bases not matched to a gene. This CDR3 region has 17 residues. Germline CDR1 and CDR2: LNHDA and SQIVND (reference sequence). DNA of the CDR3: TGTGCCAGTAGTCGGACTAGCGGGAGACGGAACACCGGGGAGCTGTTTTTT. Protein sequence: CASSRTSGRRNTGELFF. Full variable domain (rest looked up from reference TRBV19 and TRBJ2-2): DGGITQSPKYLFRKEGQNVTLSCEQNLNHDAMYWYRQDPGQGLRLIYYSQIVNDFQKGDIAEGYSVSREKKESFPLTVTSAQKNPTAFYLCASSRTSGRRNTGELFFGEGSRLTVL.

The V gene is TRBV15, the J gene TRBJ1-6; D not certain. The CDR3 is 13 residues long. Trimming left V 4 bases short and J 7 bases short, with 8 bases between. In germline, CDR1 is LNHNV, CDR2 YYDKDF (reference sequence). In nucleotides, the CDR3 is TGTGCCACCAGCAATGAACTGAATTCACCCCTCCACTTT. Amino acid sequence: CATSNELNSPLHF.

The chain recombines TRBV5-4 with TRBJ2-7, with D perhaps TRBD2 (7 bases). V was pared by 4 bases and J by 3 bases, with 17 bases between. CDR1 SGHNT and CDR2 YYREEE come from the germline V gene (reference sequence). The CDR3 sequence is 15 residues long. The DNA for the CDR3 is TGTGCCAGCAGCCCTGCCGGGGGGCTGAACTACGAGCAGTACTTC. This sequence encodes CASSPAGGLNYEQYF.

J is TRBJ2-3 and V is TRBV28; 8 positions agree with TRBD2. The J segment lost 2 bases and the V segment lost 7 bases, leaving 11 bases of the junction unmatched. Germline loops: CDR1 MDHEN, CDR2 SYDVKM. There are 16 residues in the CDR3. CDR3 nucleotides: TGTGCCAGCACCCCGGGACTAGGGGGGCCCACAGATACGCAGTATTTT. Protein product: CASTPGLGGPTDTQYF.

The V call is TRBV11-2, the J call TRBJ1-1; possibly TRBD1 for D (5 bases). The CDR3 totals 13 residues. Trimming removed 6 bases at V and 2 bases at J, with 10 bases between. Germline CDR1 is SGHAT and CDR2 is FQNNGV. In DNA, the CDR3 is TGTGCCAGCAGTCAGGGTTCCAACACTGAAGCTTTCTTT. Translation gives CASSQGSNTEAFF. The variable domain in full, completed from reference TRBV11-2 and TRBJ1-1, reads EAGVAQSPRYKIIEKRQSVAFWCNPISGHATLYWYQQILGQGPKLLIQFQNNGVVDDSQLPKDRFSAERLKGVDSTLKIQPAKLEDSAVYLCASSQGSNTEAFFGQGTRLTVV.

CDR3 coding DNA: TGTGCCAGCGGGGGACAGCTATACTCCTACGAGCAGTACTTC. This sequence encodes CASGGQLYSYEQYF. The chain has TRBV7-9 and TRBJ2-7; TRBD1 matches at 7 bases. Trimming removed 8 bases from V and 0 bases from J; junction bases left unmatched: 7. The V gene's germline CDR1 is SEHNR and CDR2 FQNEAQ (reference sequence). This CDR3 comprises 14 residues.

The chain's CDR3 is CASSLARSSEQYF. Written as DNA, the CDR3 is TGTGCCAGCAGCTTAGCCCGGAGTTCCGAGCAGTACTTC. This chain joins TRBV7-9 and TRBJ2-7; D is unclear. Per germline, CDR1 SEHNR and CDR2 FQNEAQ (reference sequence). V was shortened by 0 bases and J by 6 bases, with 9 bases between the two germline ends. The CDR3 is 13 amino acids.

This chain joins TRBV19 and TRBJ1-1; D ambiguous. Trimming removed 5 bases from V and 1 base from J, with 11 bases in between. The CDR3 is 14 amino acids. Germline CDR1 reads LNHDA; CDR2 reads SQIVND (reference sequence). The CDR3 is CASSWALPNTEAFF. CDR3 bases: TGTGCCAGTAGTTGGGCCCTACCGAACACTGAAGCTTTCTTT. The full variable domain, in which reference TRBV19 and TRBJ1-1 provide the parts outside the CDR3, is DGGITQSPKYLFRKEGQNVTLSCEQNLNHDAMYWYRQDPGQGLRLIYYSQIVNDFQKGDIAEGYSVSREKKESFPLTVTSAQKNPTAFYLCASSWALPNTEAFFGQGTRLTVV.

V and J are TRBV27 and TRBJ1-1, with D perhaps matching TRBD1 (6 bases). The CDR3 has 16 amino acids. Per germline, CDR1 MNHEY and CDR2 SMNVEV (reference sequence). V gave up 1 base and J gave up 5 bases, with 17 bases separating them. The CDR3 region is CASSLYSGGARTEAFF. The CDR3 DNA reads TGTGCCAGCAGTTTATACTCTGGGGGGGCAAGGACTGAAGCTTTCTTT.

This clone was observed a single time. The chain is built from TRBV14 and TRBJ1-1; D perhaps matches TRBD1 (6 bases). V lost 0 bases, J lost 2 bases, and 16 bases lay in between. Germline V gene data show CDR1 as SGHDN and CDR2 as FVKESK. This CDR3 region has 17 residues. The CDR3 DNA reads TGTGCCAGCAGCCAAGAGAGGCCGGGACACTTTAACACTGAAGCTTTCTTT. Amino acid sequence: CASSQERPGHFNTEAFF.

In its sample, this clone was seen once. V gene TRBV6-5 combines with J gene TRBJ2-7, with a tentative D call TRBD2 (6 bases). Germline V gene data show CDR1 as MNHEY and CDR2 as SVGAGI. The V end was cut by 6 bases, the J end by 3 bases, with 12 bases between. This CDR3 has 13 residues. Here the CDR3 DNA reads TGTGCCAGCAGCGGAGGGTCCTTCTACGAGCAGTACTTC. This sequence encodes CASSGGSFYEQYF.

The sample holds one count of this clone. This chain uses TRBV2 with TRBJ1-5; possible D gene TRBD1, 5 bases. Germline V gene data show CDR1 as SNHLY and CDR2 as FYNNEI. Trimming took 3 bases from V and 9 from J, leaving 9 bases between them. CDR3 length: 12 amino acids. CDR3 nucleotides: TGTGCCAGCAGTGAGTTCGGGGGGCCCCAGCATTTT. Its protein is CASSEFGGPQHF.